Presented here are 7 T cell receptor beta chains from one specimen sequenced in a study of blood T cell repertoires in COVID-19. Measured with immunoSEQ multiplex PCR; TCRdb has only the in-frame clones, and not every one. The table shows some 170,000 clones, with over 90% occurring only once. Sequenced input: peripheral blood. The receptor source for this set is an older woman with COVID-19, enrolled during active disease.

Note on this clone: The same CDR3 can be traced to other DNA sequences in this sample. The V call is TRBV5-1, the J call TRBJ1-3; 8 bases align to TRBD1. Germline CDR1 SGHRS, CDR2 YFSETQ. This CDR3 spans 15 amino acids. V shed 5 bases, J shed 0 bases, and the junction held 4 bases outside the gene matches. CDR3 nucleotide sequence: TGCGCCAGCAGTTTCGGACAGGGCTCTGGAAACACCATATATTTT. Translating gives CASSFGQGSGNTIYF.

This clone was recorded only once. The chain carries TRBV14 and TRBJ1-6, with a weak D call TRBD1 (5 bases). The CDR3 sequence is 15 residues long. CDR1 and CDR2 (germline): SGHDN, FVKESK. The V end was cut by 1 base, the J end by 9 bases, with 13 bases between. In nucleotides, the CDR3 is TGTGCCAGCAGCCAAGTAGGTGGTAGGGGTTCACCCCTCCACTTT. This sequence encodes CASSQVGGRGSPLHF.

The chain recombines TRBV3-1 (or the pseudogene TRBV3-2) with TRBJ1-2; 7 bases agree with TRBD1. The CDR3 runs to 13 residues. With 4 bases clipped from V and 8 bases from J, the junction kept 7 bases outside the gene matches. Germline CDR1 and CDR2: LGHDT and YNNKEL (reference sequence). The CDR3 coding sequence is TGTGCCAGCAGCCCCCGGGACAGCCGGGGCTACACCTTC. Protein: CASSPRDSRGYTF.

The chain is built from TRBV6-5 and TRBJ1-2; 7 nucleotides line up with TRBD1. V shed 7 bases, J shed 1 base, and the junction held 9 bases outside the gene matches. This CDR3 has 15 amino acids. The V gene's germline CDR1 is MNHEY and CDR2 SVGAGI. In nucleotides, the CDR3 is TGTGCCAGCAATCAAAGGGGGCGGGGTAACTATGGCTACACCTTC. Translation gives CASNQRGRGNYGYTF.

This clone was detected only a few times. This chain joins TRBV7-9 and TRBJ1-2; weak D call: TRBD1 (6 bases). Germline CDR1 is SEHNR and CDR2 is FQNEAQ (reference sequence). CDR3 length equals 13 residues. Trimming took 8 bases from V and 10 from J, leaving 20 bases between them. DNA of the CDR3: TGTGCCAGCTCCCCCCCGTCACAGGGTACCTACACCTTC. Translating it yields CASSPPSQGTYTF.

This clone appeared once. The chain combines TRBV7-9 with TRBJ2-1; 10 bases map to TRBD2. The germline gives CDR1 SEHNR, CDR2 FQNEAQ (reference sequence). CDR3 length: 15 residues. Losses at the gene ends were 5 bases for V and 7 bases for J; bases not matched to a gene: 8. CDR3: CASSDRLAGMNEQFF. CDR3 DNA sequence: TGTGCCAGCAGCGATCGACTAGCGGGCATGAATGAGCAGTTCTTC.

The chain employs TRBV19 and TRBJ1-3; a possible D gene is TRBD1 (5 bases). The CDR3 consists of 13 residues. V shed 8 bases and J shed 1 base, with 9 bases lying between them. Germline V lookup: CDR1 LNHDA, CDR2 SQIVND (reference sequence). The CDR3 here is CASFRGSGNTIYF. As DNA, the CDR3 is TGTGCCAGTTTTCGGGGGTCTGGAAACACCATATATTTT.